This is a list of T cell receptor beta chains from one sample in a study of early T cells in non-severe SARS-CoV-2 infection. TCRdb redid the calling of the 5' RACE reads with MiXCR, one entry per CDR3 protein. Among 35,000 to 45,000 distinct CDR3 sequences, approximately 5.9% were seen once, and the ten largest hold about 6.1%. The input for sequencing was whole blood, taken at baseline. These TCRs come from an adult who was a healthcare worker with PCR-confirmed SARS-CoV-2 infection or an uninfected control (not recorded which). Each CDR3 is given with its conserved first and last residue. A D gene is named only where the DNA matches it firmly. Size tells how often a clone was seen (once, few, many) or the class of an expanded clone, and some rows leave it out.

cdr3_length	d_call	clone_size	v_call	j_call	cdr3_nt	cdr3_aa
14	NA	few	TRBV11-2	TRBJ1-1	TGTGCCAGCAGCTCGACGTACATGAACACTGAAGCTTTCTTT	CASSSTYMNTEAFF
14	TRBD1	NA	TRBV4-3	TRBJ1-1	TGCGCCAGCAGCCTAGACAGGGTAGGCACTGAAGCTTTCTTT	CASSLDRVGTEAFF
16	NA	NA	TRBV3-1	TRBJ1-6	TGTGCCAGCAGCCCGCGCGGGAGCTCCTATAATTCACCCCTCCACTTT	CASSPRGSSYNSPLHF
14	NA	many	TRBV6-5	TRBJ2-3	TGTGCCAGCAGTCCCCCCGATAGCACAGATACGCAGTATTTT	CASSPPDSTDTQYF
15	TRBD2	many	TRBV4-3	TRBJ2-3	TGCGCCAGCAGCCAAGGGACTAGTTACACAGATACGCAGTATTTT	CASSQGTSYTDTQYF
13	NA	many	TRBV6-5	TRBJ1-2	TGTGCCAGCAGCAAGGGGCAGAACTATGGCTACACCTTC	CASSKGQNYGYTF
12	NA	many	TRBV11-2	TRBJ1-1	TGTGCCAGCAGCTTGGCCACCACTGAAGCTTTCTTT	CASSLATTEAFF
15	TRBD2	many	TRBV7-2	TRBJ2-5	TGTGCCAGCAGCTTAGCGTCTAGCGGTGCGGAGACCCAGTACTTC	CASSLASSGAETQYF
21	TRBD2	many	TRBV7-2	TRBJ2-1	TGTGCCAGCAGCACACCGTCCTCCGGGACTAGCGGGAGAAGCTCCTACAATGAGCAGTTCTTC	CASSTPSSGTSGRSSYNEQFF
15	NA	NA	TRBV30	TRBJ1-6	TGTGCCTGGAGTGTACGGGAAAGGTATAATTCACCCCTCCATTTT	CAWSVRERYNSPLHF
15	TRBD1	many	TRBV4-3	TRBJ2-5	TGCGCCAGCAGCCAAGATCTCTCGGACAGGGAGACCCAGTACTTC	CASSQDLSDRETQYF
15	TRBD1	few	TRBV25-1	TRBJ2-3	TGTGCCAGCAGTGAATCAGGGGGAGTTGCAGATACGCAGTATTTT	CASSESGGVADTQYF
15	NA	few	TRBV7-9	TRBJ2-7	TGTGCCAGCAGCACCGGGACAACCAGCTCCTACGAGCAGTACTTC	CASSTGTTSSYEQYF
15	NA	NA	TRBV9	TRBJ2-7	TGTGCCAGCAGCTCTCGGACAGATCCCTCCTACGAGCAGTACTTC	CASSSRTDPSYEQYF
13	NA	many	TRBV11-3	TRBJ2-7	TGTGCCAGCAGCTTGGGGGTTTTGGGGGAGCAGTACTTC	CASSLGVLGEQYF
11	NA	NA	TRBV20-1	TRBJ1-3	TGCAGTGCTAGCAGGGGTGACACCATATATTTT	CSASRGDTIYF
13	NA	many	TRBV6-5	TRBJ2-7	TGTGCCAGCAGTTACCGAGGTCCCCACGAGCAGTACTTC	CASSYRGPHEQYF
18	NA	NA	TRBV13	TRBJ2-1	TGTGCCAGCAGCCCCGCGGACCCCACCAGTTCCTCCTACAATGAGCAGTTCTTC	CASSPADPTSSSYNEQFF
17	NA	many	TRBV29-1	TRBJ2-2	TGCAGCGTTGAAGGAACCACTAGTACCACGAACACCGGGGAGCTGTTTTTT	CSVEGTTSTTNTGELFF
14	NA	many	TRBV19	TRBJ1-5	TGTGCCAGTAGTATTTTGGCGGGTCGGCAGCCCCAGCATTTT	CASSILAGRQPQHF
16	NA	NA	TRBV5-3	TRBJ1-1	TGTGCCAGAAGCTTTTACCGGGGGCGAGGGAACACTGAAGCTTTCTTT	CARSFYRGRGNTEAFF
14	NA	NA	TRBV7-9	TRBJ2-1	TGTGCCAGCAGCGGGAGAGGGACCTACAATGAGCAGTTCTTC	CASSGRGTYNEQFF
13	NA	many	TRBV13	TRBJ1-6	TGTGCCAGCAGCTTAACGGAACGTCCACCCCTCCACTTT	CASSLTERPPLHF
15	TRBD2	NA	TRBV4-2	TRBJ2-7	TGTGCCAGCAGCCAAGACCCGGGACTAGCCGGCGAGCAGTACTTC	CASSQDPGLAGEQYF
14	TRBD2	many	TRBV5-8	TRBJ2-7	TGTGCCAGCAGTCCTAGCGGGAGGGCATTCGAGCAGTACTTC	CASSPSGRAFEQYF
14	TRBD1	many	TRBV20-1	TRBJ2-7	TGCAGTGCCCTTTTGGACAGGGGGAACTACGAGCAGTACTTC	CSALLDRGNYEQYF
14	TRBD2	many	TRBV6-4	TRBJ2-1	TGTGCCAGCAGTGTTGTGGGAGGGCCCTATGAGCAGTTCTTC	CASSVVGGPYEQFF
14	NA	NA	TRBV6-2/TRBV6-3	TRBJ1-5	TGTGCCAGCAGTCCTACAGTTCCGGATCAGCCCCAGCATTTT	CASSPTVPDQPQHF
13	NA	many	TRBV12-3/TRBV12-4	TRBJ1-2	TGTGCCAGCAGTTTTATCGGGAACTATGGCTACACCTTC	CASSFIGNYGYTF
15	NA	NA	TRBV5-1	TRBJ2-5	TGCGCCAGCGCCGGGACAACTCCCCCCTGGGAGACCCAGTACTTC	CASAGTTPPWETQYF
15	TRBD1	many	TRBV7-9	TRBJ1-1	TGTGCCAGCAGGACGACAGGGAGTGTGGGCGCTGAAGCTTTCTTT	CASRTTGSVGAEAFF
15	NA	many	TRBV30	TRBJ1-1	TGTGCCTGGAGAAGGGTGGGGGGTTGGTACACTGAAGCTTTCTTT	CAWRRVGGWYTEAFF
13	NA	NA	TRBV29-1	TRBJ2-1	TGCAGCGTAACGGGGGACTCCTACAATGAGCAGTTCTTC	CSVTGDSYNEQFF
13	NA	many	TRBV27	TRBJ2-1	TGTGCCAGCAGTTTACGGACTTACAATGAGCAGTTCTTC	CASSLRTYNEQFF
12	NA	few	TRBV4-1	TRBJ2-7	TGCGCCAGCAGCGGGGGACTGGTCGAGCAGTACTTC	CASSGGLVEQYF
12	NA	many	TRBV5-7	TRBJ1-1	TGTGCCAGCAGCTTGTATGGTTCCGAAGCTTTCTTT	CASSLYGSEAFF
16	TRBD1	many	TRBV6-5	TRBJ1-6	TGTGCCAGCACCCGATTGACAGGGCTGGGAAATTCACCCCTCCACTTT	CASTRLTGLGNSPLHF
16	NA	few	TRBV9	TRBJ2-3	TGTGCCAGCAGCACTCACCCTCAGGGTAGTCGAGATACGCAGTATTTT	CASSTHPQGSRDTQYF
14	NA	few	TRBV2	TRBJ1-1	TGTGCCAGCAGTGAGCGCAGGGGGAACACTGAAGCTTTCTTT	CASSERRGNTEAFF
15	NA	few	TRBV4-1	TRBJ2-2	TGCGCCAGCAGCCTGAAGGGCCCCATGGCCGGGGAGCTGTTTTTT	CASSLKGPMAGELFF
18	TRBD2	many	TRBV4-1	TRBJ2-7	TGCGCCAGCAGCCAAGAAGGTACGCCTAGCGGGAGTTCCTACGAGCAGTACTTC	CASSQEGTPSGSSYEQYF
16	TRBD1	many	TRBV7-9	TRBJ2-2	TGTGCCAGCAGCTCCATCCCCGGGACAGGGGGAGAGGAGCTGTTTTTT	CASSSIPGTGGEELFF
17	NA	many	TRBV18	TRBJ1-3	TGTGCCAGCTCACCACCGGCACCACTGATCTCTGGAAACACCATATATTTT	CASSPPAPLISGNTIYF
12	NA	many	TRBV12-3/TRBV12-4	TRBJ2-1	TGTGCCAGCAGTCCCCATCCGGATGAGCAGTTCTTC	CASSPHPDEQFF
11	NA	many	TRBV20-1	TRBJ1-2	TGCAGTGCTTCTTCCCCTTCCGGCTACACCTTC	CSASSPSGYTF
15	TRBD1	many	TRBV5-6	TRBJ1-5	TGTGCCAGCAGCGACGGGACAGGGGCACATCAGCCCCAGCATTTT	CASSDGTGAHQPQHF
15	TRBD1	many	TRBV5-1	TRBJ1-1	TGCGCCAGCAGCTTTAGTGGGACAGGGGATTGGGCGGCTTTCTTT	CASSFSGTGDWAAFF
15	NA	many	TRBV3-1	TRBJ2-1	TGTGCCAGCAGCCAAGAGGCAGGGAGTGACGATGAGCAGTTCTTC	CASSQEAGSDDEQFF
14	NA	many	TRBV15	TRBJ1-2	TGTGCCACCAGCGTCCTTTTGGACGGCTATGGCTACACCTTC	CATSVLLDGYGYTF
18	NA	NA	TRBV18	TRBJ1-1	TGTGCCAGCTCCCGAAGCTCGGGGAGACACTCCATGAACACTGAAGCTTTCTTT	CASSRSSGRHSMNTEAFF
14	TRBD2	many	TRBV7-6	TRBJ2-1	TGTGCCAGCACCCACAGACTAGCGGGACAGGAGCAGTTCTTC	CASTHRLAGQEQFF
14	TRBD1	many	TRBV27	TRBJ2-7	TGTGCCAGCAGTTTCCGGGACAGGTCCTACGAGCAGTACTTC	CASSFRDRSYEQYF
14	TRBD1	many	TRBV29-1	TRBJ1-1	TGCAGCGTTGTAACAGACAGGGCGAACACTGAAGCTTTCTTT	CSVVTDRANTEAFF
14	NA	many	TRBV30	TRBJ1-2	TGTGCCTGGAGTGTACGACGCAGGAACGGGGGCTACACCTTC	CAWSVRRRNGGYTF
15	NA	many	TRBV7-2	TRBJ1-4	TGTGCCAGCAGCCTCCTTCGGGGTCCCAATGAAAAACTGTTTTTT	CASSLLRGPNEKLFF
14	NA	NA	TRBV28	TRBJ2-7	TGTGCCATCTCGTCCGGGACTTTTATATACGAGCAGTACTTC	CAISSGTFIYEQYF
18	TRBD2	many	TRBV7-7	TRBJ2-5	TGTGCCAGCAGCTCCTCCCGAAACAGCGGGAGGGCCGGTGAGACCCAGTACTTC	CASSSSRNSGRAGETQYF